These 30 T cell receptor beta chains originate from one sample sequenced in a study of tumor and adjacent non-tumor tissue in lung cancer. The template was RNA from unsorted bulk tissue. The normal lung tissue was taken more than 3 cm from the tumor edge. Three rounds of nested PCR, following a modified ARM-PCR protocol, produced the TCRbeta library. TCRdb independently ran MiXCR on the multiplex PCR reads; one entry per CDR3 protein. The sample contains some 70,000 distinct CDR3 sequences, approximately 68% of which appear only once. The sequencing input was distant non-tumor lung tissue. These TCRs come from a woman aged 50 to 60 with non-small cell lung cancer.

For this clonotype: The conserved phenylalanine or tryptophan normally closing the CDR3 is absent here, so this likely arose from a read error. This chain links TRBV11-2 with TRBJ2-1; D unclear. The CDR3 runs to 13 residues. The germline CDR1 and CDR2 sequences are SGHAT and FQNNGV. CDR3 nucleotide sequence: TGTTCCAACAGCTTTAATCCCAGAAATCAGCAGTTCTAC. It specifies CSNSFNPRNQQFY.

Turning to this clonotype: This sequence may be a read error, since a much larger clone differs from it by one base. This chain links TRBV7-8 with TRBJ2-5; perhaps D is TRBD1 or TRBD2 (5 bases each). V lost 5 bases and J lost 2, with 15 bases in between. CDR1 is SGHVS, CDR2 FQNEAQ, per germline. The CDR3 extends over 15 amino acids. The CDR3 DNA follows: TGTGCCAGCAGCCTCAGGGAGCCGTCTCAAGAGACCCAGTACTTC. It encodes CASSLREPSQETQYF. The variable domain in full, completed from reference TRBV7-8 and TRBJ2-5, reads GAGVSQSPRYKVAKRGQDVALRCDPISGHVSLFWYQQALGQGPEFLTYFQNEAQLDKSGLPSDRFFAERPEGSVSTLKIQRTQQEDSAVYLCASSLREPSQETQYFGPGTRLLVL.

A word on this clonotype: Since a much larger clone is just one base distant, this may be a read error. The chain couples TRBV10-3 to TRBJ1-5, with D unresolved. Per germline, CDR1 ENHRY and CDR2 SYGVKD. The CDR3 is 14 residues long. The V and J ends lost 6 bases and 4 bases respectively, with 13 bases between them. In nucleotides, the CDR3 is TGTGCCATCAGCGCACAGCTTGATAATCAGCCCCAGCATTTT. The encoded protein is CAISAQLDNQPQHF.

This clonotype has at least ten counts. J is TRBJ1-5 and V is TRBV12-3 or TRBV12-4; a possible D gene is TRBD1 (5 bases). The ends were cut back, 6 bases at V and 7 bases at J, with 10 bases in the middle. The CDR3 length is 12 residues. CDR3 nucleotide sequence: TGTGCCAGCAGATTCCAGGGCCAGCCCCAGCATTTT. Protein product: CASRFQGQPQHF.

Concerning this clonotype: One end of the junction does not line up with germline, which may come from a read error. This rearrangement joins TRBV20-1 to TRBJ2-2; perhaps TRBD1 as D (5 bases). Germline-derived CDR1 and CDR2 are DFQATT and SNEGSKA (reference sequence). The CDR3 covers 14 residues. CDR3: CGATDRSHTGELFF. Written as DNA, the CDR3 is TGCGGTGCTACAGACAGATCTCACACCGGGGAGCTGTTTTTT.

Of note for this clonotype: A single base separates this from a much larger clone, so it may be a read error. The V call is TRBV6-2 or TRBV6-3, the J call TRBJ2-1; D assignment may be TRBD1 or TRBD2 (5 bases each). From germline, CDR1 is MNHEY and CDR2 SVGEGT. The CDR3 consists of 14 residues. Trimming stripped 6 bases from V and 10 bases from J, with 19 bases between. CDR3 coding DNA: TGTGCCAGCAGCACATCTCAGCGGTCAGGGGAGCAGTTCTTC. This gives the protein CASSTSQRSGEQFF.

This sequence joins TRBV12-3 or TRBV12-4 and TRBJ2-1; D is uncertain. The CDR3 has 13 amino acids. With 6 bases removed from V and 7 bases from J, the gap between germline ends came to 13 bases. The CDR3, as DNA: TGTGCCAGCAGCCGGCTATCAGAGAATGAGCAGTTCTTC. Translation gives CASSRLSENEQFF.

Remarks on this clonotype: Sequence at one end of the junction differs from germline and may be a read error. V is TRBV11-1 and J is TRBJ2-3; 7 bases agree with TRBD1. Looked up from germline, CDR1 is SGHAT and CDR2 is FQDESV (reference sequence). CDR3 length: 14 amino acids. CDR3 residues: CASCLATGTDMQYF. As DNA, the CDR3 is TGTGCCAGCTGCTTAGCGACAGGGACAGATATGCAGTATTTT. The full variable domain, its missing parts supplied by reference TRBV11-1 and TRBJ2-3, is EAEVAQSPRYKITEKSQAVAFWCDPISGHATLYWYRQILGQGPELLVQFQDESVVDDSQLPKDRFSAERLKGVDSTLKIQPAELGDSAMYLCASCLATGTDMQYFGPGTRLTVL.

As for this clonotype: A read error may be the cause here, since a much bigger clone is one base away. This chain connects TRBV5-6 to TRBJ2-7; D may be TRBD1 (5 bases). V lost 6 bases to trimming and J lost 3 bases, with 22 bases between them. The germline V gene encodes CDR1 SGHDT and CDR2 YYEEEE. This CDR3 contains 16 residues. CDR3 DNA sequence: TGTGCCAGCACACAGGCGAGCCGGACCCATCTCTACGAGCAGTACTTC. Amino acids: CASTQASRTHLYEQYF.

The sample holds many counts of this clonotype. V is TRBV20-1 and J is TRBJ2-2, with 7 bases aligning to TRBD2. Trimming at V came to 3 bases and at J to 7 bases, leaving 2 bases not matched to a gene. Per germline, CDR1 DFQATT and CDR2 SNEGSKA (reference sequence). This CDR3 spans 12 amino acids. The CDR3 nucleotides read TGCAGTGCTAGGGGAGGGTTCGGGGAGCTGTTTTTT. It codes for CSARGGFGELFF.

Note on this clonotype: Given the absence of the conserved phenylalanine or tryptophan at the CDR3 end, a read error is likely. It is unclear where the CDR3 begins or ends on the DNA, so no DNA is shown, and the CDR3 is as TCRdb lists it. The chain joins TRBV12-3 or TRBV12-4 to TRBJ1-1. With termini counted, the CDR3 has 12 amino acids. The CDR3 spells CASSFLGTEALV.

A word on this clonotype: With a much larger clone just one base away, this may be a read error. The V gene is TRBV5-4, the J gene TRBJ2-2, with 7 positions matching TRBD2. This CDR3 has 19 residues. Germline lookup yields CDR1 SGHNT and CDR2 YYREEE (reference sequence). Written as DNA, the CDR3 is TGTGCCAGCAGCTTGCGGCCTAGCGGCAAAAAAGCGAACACCGGGGGGCTGTTTTTT. It is translated as CASSLRPSGKKANTGGLFF.

To note about this clonotype: Given a much more abundant clone one base away, this may be a read error. The chain links TRBV10-3 to TRBJ2-4, with 15 bases aligning to TRBD2. CDR3 length: 16 amino acids. Germline CDR1 reads ENHRY; CDR2 reads SYGVKD. The CDR3 bases are TGTACCATCAGCCGGACTAGCGGGAGGGAGGGAAACATTCAGTACTTC. Its protein product is CTISRTSGREGNIQYF.

Note on this clonotype: One end of the junction is discordant with germline, which a read error may explain. V gene TRBV20-1 combines with J gene TRBJ2-2; 7 bases align to TRBD1. There are 15 residues in the CDR3. CDR1 is DFQATT, CDR2 SNEGSKA, per germline (reference sequence). CDR3 loop: CSTRSSTGSTGELVF. In DNA, the CDR3 is TGCAGTACTAGATCCTCGACAGGGAGTACCGGGGAGCTGGTTTTT.

This sequence joins TRBV29-1 and TRBJ2-1; the D gene is possibly TRBD1 (5 bases). Germline-derived CDR1 and CDR2 are SQVTM and ANQGSEA. There are 15 residues in the CDR3. Deletions cut 8 bases from V and 0 bases from J, with 17 bases between. The CDR3 nucleotides are TGCAGCCTCAGGGATGGGGTAAGCTCCTACAATGAGCAGTTCTTC. This translates into CSLRDGVSSYNEQFF.

A few counts support this clonotype. This may arise from a read error, as a much more abundant clone is one base away. This rearrangement joins TRBV20-1 to TRBJ2-7; 9 bases fit TRBD2. Germline values: CDR1 DFQATT, CDR2 SNEGSKA (reference sequence). CDR3 length equals 17 residues. This chain's CDR3 is CSARDFIAGVDSYERYF. The CDR3 DNA is TGCAGTGCTAGAGACTTTATAGCGGGAGTCGACTCCTACGAGCGGTACTTC.

At least ten counts were recorded for this clonotype. This chain links TRBV6-2 or TRBV6-3 with TRBJ2-1; tentative D call: TRBD2 (5 bases). Looked up from germline, CDR1 is MNHEY and CDR2 is SVGEGT. The V and J ends lost 2 bases and 7 bases respectively, with 21 bases between them. The CDR3 covers 17 residues. The CDR3 loop is CASSYTRIISGGNEQFF. CDR3 bases: TGTGCCAGCAGTTACACTCGAATCATATCAGGAGGAAATGAGCAGTTCTTC.

The table lists this clonotype with a count of one. A read error may account for a junction end that differs from germline. The V call is TRBV6-5, the J call TRBJ1-6; D is unresolved. This CDR3 comprises 14 residues. Germline assignment: CDR1 MNHEY and CDR2 SVGAGI. DNA of the CDR3: TGTGCCAGTAGCAGTTACACCTATAATTCACTCCTCCACTTT. This gives the protein CASSSYTYNSLLHF.

Points on this clonotype: At one end the junction does not follow the germline gene, possibly because of a read error. The J gene is TRBJ1-1, the V gene TRBV29-1, with a weak D call TRBD1 (6 bases). The CDR3 spans 14 residues. Germline CDR1 and CDR2: SQVTM and ANQGSEA. The CDR3 protein is CSTGPGTMNTEASF. The CDR3 bases are TGCAGCACTGGACCCGGGACAATGAACACTGAAGCTTCCTTT.

The CDR3 loop is CASNRRADIQPQHF. The CDR3 nucleotides are TGTGCCAGCAACCGAAGGGCTGACATTCAGCCCCAGCATTTT. V and J are TRBV6-2 or TRBV6-3 and TRBJ1-5, with D unclear. With 7 bases removed from V and 6 bases from J, the gap between germline ends came to 16 bases. The CDR3 runs to 14 residues. Germline values: CDR1 MNHEY, CDR2 SVGEGT.

Concerning this clonotype itself: The germline gene is not matched at one end of the junction; a read error may be the cause. The chain recombines TRBV28 with TRBJ1-2; a weak D match, TRBD1 (5 bases). Per the germline V gene, CDR1 is MDHEN and CDR2 is SYDVKM. There are 16 residues in the CDR3. The CDR3 loop reads CASSLTVDQGYYGYAF. The CDR3 region has the DNA TGTGCCAGCAGTTTAACCGTAGATCAGGGTTACTATGGCTACGCCTTT.

V is TRBV11-2 and J is TRBJ2-1, with 11 bases that match TRBD2. Germline CDR1 is SGHAT and CDR2 is FQNNGV. V lost 9 bases to trimming and J lost 16 bases; unmatched junction nucleotides: 23. This CDR3 comprises 16 residues. The CDR3 sequence: CARSLMTGTSGPVHFF. CDR3 sequence (DNA): TGTGCCAGAAGCCTAATGACCGGGACTAGCGGACCAGTGCACTTCTTC.

This clonotype was counted ten times or more. V and J are TRBV6-5 and TRBJ2-1; possibly TRBD1 or TRBD2 for D (5 bases each). The length of the CDR3 is 18 residues. Between the trimmed V and J ends, which lost 5 bases and 0 bases, there was a span of 20 bases. Germline V CDR1 and CDR2: MNHEY, SVGAGI. The CDR3 reads CASSDTGLFTGSYNEQFF. CDR3 DNA: TGTGCCAGCAGTGATACGGGGCTCTTCACCGGCTCCTACAATGAGCAGTTCTTC.

Points on this clonotype: Possible read error: a much larger clone is one base away. The V call is TRBV6-2 or TRBV6-3, the J call TRBJ2-1; 10 bases map to TRBD1. Germline CDR1 reads MNHEY; CDR2 reads SVGEGT. The CDR3 covers 15 residues. As DNA, the CDR3 is TGTGCCAGCACCGACTGGGGACAGGGGTACAATGAGCGGTTCTTC. The encoded protein is CASTDWGQGYNERFF.

This clonotype appeared a few times. Without the conserved terminal phenylalanine or tryptophan, this CDR3 likely stems from a read error. The gene calls are TRBV7-2 and TRBJ2-2; 8 bases agree with TRBD1. The CDR3 is 14 amino acids. Germline CDR1 is SGHTA and CDR2 is FQGNSA. V was pared by 6 bases and J by 7 bases, with 7 bases of the junction left unmatched. CDR3 sequence: CASRTRQGFGELFS. CDR3 in DNA: TGTGCCAGCAGGACAAGACAGGGGTTCGGGGAGCTGTTTTCT.

This clonotype came up a few times. The J gene is TRBJ2-1, the V gene TRBV11-2, with 8 nucleotides matching TRBD2. The CDR3 is 18 amino acids. Germline lookup yields CDR1 SGHAT and CDR2 FQNNGV. The CDR3 loop is CVNSLVLPGTSRGNEQFF. The CDR3 DNA sequence: TGTGTCAACAGCTTAGTTTTACCCGGGACTAGTAGGGGTAATGAGCAGTTCTTC.

As to this clonotype: Being one base from a much bigger clone, this may be a read error. The chain combines TRBV5-5 with TRBJ1-5; D is ambiguous. The CDR3 spans 16 residues. Trimming removed 4 bases at V and 2 bases at J, with 16 bases between. The germline CDR1 and CDR2 sequences are SGHKS and YYEKEE (reference sequence). CDR3 bases: TGTGCCAGCAGCCCGATAGGGAACGACCGCAATCAGCCCCAGCATTTT. Amino acids: CASSPIGNDRNQPQHF.

The V call is TRBV24-1, the J call TRBJ2-3; the match to TRBD2 covers 9 bases. V shed 5 bases and J 2 bases; nucleotides not matched to a gene: 7. CDR1 is KGHDR, CDR2 SFDVKD, per germline. This CDR3 comprises 16 residues. For the CDR3, the DNA is TGTGCCACCAGTGCGGCTAGCGGGACTGTCACAGATACGCAGTATTTT. Translating gives CATSAASGTVTDTQYF.

This chain joins TRBV6-6 and TRBJ2-2; D may be TRBD1 (5 bases). The V end was cut by 8 bases, the J end by 1 base, with 17 bases between. Germline values: CDR1 MNHNY, CDR2 SVGAGI (reference sequence). The CDR3 consists of 16 residues. CDR3 nucleotide sequence: TGTGCCAGCTATTTGTGGGGCTCCCGGAACACCGGGGAGCTGTTTTTT. This codes for CASYLWGSRNTGELFF.

With respect to this clonotype: This clone may be a read error of a much larger clone one base away. V is TRBV11-2 and J is TRBJ1-2, with 7 bases lining up with TRBD1. The germline gives CDR1 SGHAT, CDR2 FQNNGV. The CDR3 has 13 amino acids. The CDR3: CASSATGVYGYIF. The CDR3 DNA is TGTGCCAGCAGCGCCACAGGGGTCTATGGCTACATCTTC.